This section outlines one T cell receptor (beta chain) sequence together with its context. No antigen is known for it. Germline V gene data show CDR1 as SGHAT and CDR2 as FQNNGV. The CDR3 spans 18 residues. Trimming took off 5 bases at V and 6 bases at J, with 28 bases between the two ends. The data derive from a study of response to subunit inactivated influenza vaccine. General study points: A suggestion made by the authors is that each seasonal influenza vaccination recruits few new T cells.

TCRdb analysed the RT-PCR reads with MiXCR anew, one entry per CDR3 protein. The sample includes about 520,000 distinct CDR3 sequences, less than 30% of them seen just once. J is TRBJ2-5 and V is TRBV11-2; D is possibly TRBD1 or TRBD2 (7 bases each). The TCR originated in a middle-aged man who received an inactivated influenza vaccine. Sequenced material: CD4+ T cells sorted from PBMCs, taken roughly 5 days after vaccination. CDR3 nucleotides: TGTGCCAGCAGCCAAACCTACCAGACAGGGAGGGCCCTGAAGACCCAGTACTTC. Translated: CASSQTYQTGRALKTQYF.